The 6 T cell receptor beta chains below all came from one sample that was sequenced in a study of T cells after posttransplantation cyclophosphamide. Repertoires were generated with immunoSEQ multiplex PCR, while TCRdb's copy carries only in-frame clones and drops some. The sample yields 15,000 to 20,000 clones, 94% seen once. The naive gate required viable CD3+CD4+ or CD3+CD8+ cells with CCR7+CD45RA+CD45RO-CD95-CD27+CD28+ phenotype. The sequencing input was naive CD4+ T cells sorted from blood. The receptors come from a woman in her fifties or sixties in good health and a related stem cell transplant donor.

The chain carries TRBV29-1 and TRBJ2-1; TRBD1 matches at 10 bases. The CDR3 is 16 amino acids. CDR1 is SQVTM and CDR2 is ANQGSEA in the germline V gene. J was trimmed by 0 bases and V by 7 bases; bases with no gene match: 9. The CDR3 here is CSGQGAEEASYNEQFF. As DNA, the CDR3 is TGCAGCGGACAGGGGGCCGAGGAAGCCTCCTACAATGAGCAGTTCTTC.

This chain joins TRBV6-6 and TRBJ2-7, with 7 positions matching TRBD1. This CDR3 has 14 residues. CDR1 is MNHNY and CDR2 is SVGAGI in the germline V gene (reference sequence). The junction had 7 bases not matched to a gene; V was cut back by 4 bases and J by 4 bases. This CDR3 is CASSSPGTDYEQYF. The CDR3 DNA reads TGTGCCAGCAGTTCGCCCGGGACAGATTACGAGCAGTACTTC.

The V gene is TRBV5-1, the J gene TRBJ2-2, with D maybe TRBD1 (6 bases). Germline CDR1 reads SGHRS; CDR2 reads YFSETQ. Trimming stripped 7 bases from V and 0 bases from J, with 10 bases between. This CDR3 is 14 amino acids long. The CDR3 bases are TGCGCCAGCGGATGGACAGCGAACACCGGGGAGCTGTTTTTT. Its translation: CASGWTANTGELFF.

The chain employs TRBV7-8 and TRBJ2-1; 8 bases are a match to TRBD2. This CDR3 is 16 amino acids long. From germline, CDR1 is SGHVS and CDR2 FQNEAQ. V shed 6 bases and J 6 bases; nucleotides not matched to a gene: 13. The CDR3 region has the DNA TGTGCCAGCAGTCGACTCGCCGGGAGGGGGGTCAATGAGCAGTTCTTC. It yields the protein CASSRLAGRGVNEQFF.

Points on this clone: One junction end disagrees with the germline gene, perhaps due to a read error. V usage is TRBV27 and J usage is TRBJ1-1, with a weak D call TRBD1 (6 bases). The CDR3 length is 13 residues. From germline, CDR1 is MNHEY and CDR2 SMNVEV (reference sequence). The chain's CDR3 is CASSSQGNTEAFF. CDR3 nucleotides: TGTGCCAGCAGTTCCCAGGGGAACACCGAAGCTTTCTTT.

The genes are TRBV20-1 and TRBJ1-1; 7 positions match TRBD1. V trimming: 8 bases; J trimming: 8 bases; junction bases outside the gene matches: 5. Germline CDR1 is DFQATT and CDR2 is SNEGSKA (reference sequence). CDR3 length: 10 amino acids. CDR3: CSLRDREAFF. The CDR3 DNA sequence: TGCAGTCTCCGGGACAGAGAAGCTTTCTTT.